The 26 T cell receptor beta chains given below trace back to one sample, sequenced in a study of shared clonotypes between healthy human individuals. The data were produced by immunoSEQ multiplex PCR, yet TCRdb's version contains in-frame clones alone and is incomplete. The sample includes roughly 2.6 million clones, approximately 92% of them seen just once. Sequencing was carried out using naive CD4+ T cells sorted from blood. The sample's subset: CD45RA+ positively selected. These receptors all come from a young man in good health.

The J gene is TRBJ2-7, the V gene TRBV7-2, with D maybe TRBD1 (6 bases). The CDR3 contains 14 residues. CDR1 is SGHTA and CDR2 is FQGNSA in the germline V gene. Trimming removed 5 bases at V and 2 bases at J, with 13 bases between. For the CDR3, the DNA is TGTGCCAGCAGCCACAGGGACCTACCCTACGAGCAGTACTTC. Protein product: CASSHRDLPYEQYF.

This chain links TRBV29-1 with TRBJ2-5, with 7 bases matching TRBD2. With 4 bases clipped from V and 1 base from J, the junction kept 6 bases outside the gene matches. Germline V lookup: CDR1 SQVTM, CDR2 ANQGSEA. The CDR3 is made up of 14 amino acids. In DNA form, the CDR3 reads TGCAGCGTTGCGACGGGAGGATTCCAAGAGACCCAGTACTTC. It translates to CSVATGGFQETQYF.

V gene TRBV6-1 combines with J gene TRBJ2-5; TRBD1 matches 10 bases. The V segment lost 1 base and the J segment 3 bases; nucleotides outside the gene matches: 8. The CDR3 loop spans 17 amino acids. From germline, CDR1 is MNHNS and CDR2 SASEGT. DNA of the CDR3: TGTGCCAGCAGTGAAGTCCCGGGACAGGGGTGGGAAGAGACCCAGTACTTC. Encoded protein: CASSEVPGQGWEETQYF.

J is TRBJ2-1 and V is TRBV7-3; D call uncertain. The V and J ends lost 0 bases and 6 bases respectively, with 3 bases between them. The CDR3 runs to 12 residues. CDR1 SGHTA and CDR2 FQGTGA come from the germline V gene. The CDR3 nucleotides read TGTGCCAGCAGCTTAACACCCAATGAGCAGTTCTTC. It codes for CASSLTPNEQFF.

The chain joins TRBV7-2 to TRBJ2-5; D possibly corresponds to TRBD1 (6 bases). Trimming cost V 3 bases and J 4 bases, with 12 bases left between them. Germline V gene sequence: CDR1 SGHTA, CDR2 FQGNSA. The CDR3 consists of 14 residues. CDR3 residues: CASSFRGVVETQYF. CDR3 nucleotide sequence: TGTGCCAGCAGCTTCAGGGGTGTGGTAGAGACCCAGTACTTC.

This CDR3 reads CASRLTMSTDTQYF. The DNA for the CDR3 is TGTGCCAGCAGACTGACAATGAGCACAGATACGCAGTATTTT. This chain joins TRBV27 and TRBJ2-3; D remains ambiguous. Germline-derived CDR1 and CDR2 are MNHEY and SMNVEV (reference sequence). Trimming took 6 bases from V and 0 from J, leaving 10 bases between them. This CDR3 comprises 14 residues.

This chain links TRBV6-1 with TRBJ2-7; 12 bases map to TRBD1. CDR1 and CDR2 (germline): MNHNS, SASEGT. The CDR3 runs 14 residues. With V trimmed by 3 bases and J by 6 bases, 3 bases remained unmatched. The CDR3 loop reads CASSDWDRGREQYF. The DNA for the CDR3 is TGTGCCAGCAGTGATTGGGACAGGGGGCGCGAGCAGTACTTC.

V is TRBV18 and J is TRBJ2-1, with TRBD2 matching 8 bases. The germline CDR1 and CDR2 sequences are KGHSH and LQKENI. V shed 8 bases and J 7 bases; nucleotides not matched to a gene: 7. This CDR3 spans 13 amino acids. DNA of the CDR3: TGTGCCAGCGTCCCGGGGGGGTTGAATGAGCAGTTCTTC. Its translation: CASVPGGLNEQFF. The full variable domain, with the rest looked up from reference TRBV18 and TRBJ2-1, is NAGVMQNPRHLVRRRGQEARLRCSPMKGHSHVYWYRQLPEEGLKFMVYLQKENIIDESGMPKERFSAEFPKEGPSILRIQQVVRGDSAAYFCASVPGGLNEQFFGPGTRLTVL.

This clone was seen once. The CDR3 coding sequence is TGTGCCAGCGTCGGGGCTCCCTACGAGCAGTACTTC. Protein: CASVGAPYEQYF. The chain is built from TRBV11-1 and TRBJ2-7; tentatively, D is TRBD1 or TRBD2 (5 bases each). Germline CDR1 is SGHAT and CDR2 is FQDESV (reference sequence). Trimming took off 8 bases at V and 2 bases at J, with 10 bases between the two ends. This CDR3 contains 12 residues.

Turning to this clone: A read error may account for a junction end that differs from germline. The CDR3 spells CASRFVCF. Here the CDR3 DNA reads TGTGCCAGCAGGTTCGTGTGCTTC. The rearrangement links TRBV27 to TRBJ2-4; D gene unclear. The CDR3 has 8 amino acids. Germline V gene lookup returns CDR1 MNHEY and CDR2 SMNVEV (reference sequence).

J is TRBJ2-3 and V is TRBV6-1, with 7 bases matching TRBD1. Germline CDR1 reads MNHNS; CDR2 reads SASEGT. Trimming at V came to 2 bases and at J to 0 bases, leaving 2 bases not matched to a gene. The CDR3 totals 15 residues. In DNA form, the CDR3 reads TGTGCCAGCAGTGAACCGGGACAGAGCACAGATACGCAGTATTTT. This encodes CASSEPGQSTDTQYF.

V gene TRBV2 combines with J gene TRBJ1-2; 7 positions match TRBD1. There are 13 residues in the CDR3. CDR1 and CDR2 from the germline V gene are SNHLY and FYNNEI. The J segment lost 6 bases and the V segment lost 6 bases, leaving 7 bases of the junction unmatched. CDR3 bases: TGTGCCAGCAGCGTAACAGGGGTAAATGGCTACACCTTC. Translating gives CASSVTGVNGYTF.

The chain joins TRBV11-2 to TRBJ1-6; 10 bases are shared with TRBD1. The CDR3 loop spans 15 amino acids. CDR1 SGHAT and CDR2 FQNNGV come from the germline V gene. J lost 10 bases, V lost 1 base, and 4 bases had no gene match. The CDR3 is CASSLGQGAWSPLHF. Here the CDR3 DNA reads TGTGCCAGCAGCTTAGGACAGGGGGCTTGGTCACCCCTCCACTTT.

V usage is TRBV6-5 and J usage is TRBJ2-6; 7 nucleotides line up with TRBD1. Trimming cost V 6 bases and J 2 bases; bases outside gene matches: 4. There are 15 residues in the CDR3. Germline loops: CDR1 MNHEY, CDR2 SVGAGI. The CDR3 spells CASSYGTAGANVLTF. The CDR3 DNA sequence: TGTGCCAGCAGCTACGGGACAGCTGGGGCCAACGTCCTGACTTTC.

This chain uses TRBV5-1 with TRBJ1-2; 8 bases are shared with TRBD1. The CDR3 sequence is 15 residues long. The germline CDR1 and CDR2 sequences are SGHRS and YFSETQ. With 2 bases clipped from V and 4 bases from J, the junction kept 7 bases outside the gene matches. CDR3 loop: CASSFVVGQGYGYTF. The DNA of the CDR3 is TGCGCCAGCAGCTTCGTCGTAGGACAGGGCTATGGCTACACCTTC.

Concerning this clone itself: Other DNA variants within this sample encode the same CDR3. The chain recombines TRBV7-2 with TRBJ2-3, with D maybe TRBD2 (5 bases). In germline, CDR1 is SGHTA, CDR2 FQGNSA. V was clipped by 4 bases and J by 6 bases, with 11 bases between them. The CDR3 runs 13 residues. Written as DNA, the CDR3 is TGTGCCAGCAGCTCACTAGTCGGGGATACGCAGTATTTT. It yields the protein CASSSLVGDTQYF.

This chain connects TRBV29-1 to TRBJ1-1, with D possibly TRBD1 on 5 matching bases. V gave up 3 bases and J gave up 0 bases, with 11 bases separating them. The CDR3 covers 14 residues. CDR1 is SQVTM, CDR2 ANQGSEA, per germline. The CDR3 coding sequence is TGCAGCGTTGAGGGACGGCCTCTGAACACTGAAGCTTTCTTT. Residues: CSVEGRPLNTEAFF.

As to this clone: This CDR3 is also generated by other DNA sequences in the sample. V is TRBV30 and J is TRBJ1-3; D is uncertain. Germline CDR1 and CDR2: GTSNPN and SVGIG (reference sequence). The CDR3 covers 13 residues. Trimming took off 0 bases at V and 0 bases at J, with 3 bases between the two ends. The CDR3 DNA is TGTGCCTGGAGTGTTCTCTCTGGAAACACCATATATTTT. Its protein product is CAWSVLSGNTIYF.

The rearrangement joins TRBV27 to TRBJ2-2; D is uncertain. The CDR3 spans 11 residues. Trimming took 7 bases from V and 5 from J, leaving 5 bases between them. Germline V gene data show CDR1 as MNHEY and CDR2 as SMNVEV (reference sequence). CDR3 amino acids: CASKRTGELFF. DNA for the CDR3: TGTGCCAGCAAAAGGACCGGGGAGCTGTTTTTT.

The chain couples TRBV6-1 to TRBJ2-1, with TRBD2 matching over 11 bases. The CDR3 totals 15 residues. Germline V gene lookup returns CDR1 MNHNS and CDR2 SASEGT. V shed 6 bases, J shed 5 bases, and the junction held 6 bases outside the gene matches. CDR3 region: CASRLLAGAHNEQFF. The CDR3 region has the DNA TGTGCCAGCAGGTTACTAGCGGGGGCACACAATGAGCAGTTCTTC.

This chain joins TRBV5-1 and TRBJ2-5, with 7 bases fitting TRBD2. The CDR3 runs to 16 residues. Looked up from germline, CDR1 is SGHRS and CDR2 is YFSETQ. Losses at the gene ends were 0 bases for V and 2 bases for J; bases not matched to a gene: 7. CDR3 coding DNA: TGCGCCAGCAGCTTGGAGGCGGGAGCGCGTCAAGAGACCCAGTACTTC. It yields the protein CASSLEAGARQETQYF.

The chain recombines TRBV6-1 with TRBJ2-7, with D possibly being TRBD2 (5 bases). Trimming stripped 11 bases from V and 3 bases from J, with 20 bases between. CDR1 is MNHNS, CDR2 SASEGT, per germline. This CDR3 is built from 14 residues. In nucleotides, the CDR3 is TGTGCCCGCTCCGGGATACTCACCCGCTACGAGCAGTACTTC. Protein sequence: CARSGILTRYEQYF.

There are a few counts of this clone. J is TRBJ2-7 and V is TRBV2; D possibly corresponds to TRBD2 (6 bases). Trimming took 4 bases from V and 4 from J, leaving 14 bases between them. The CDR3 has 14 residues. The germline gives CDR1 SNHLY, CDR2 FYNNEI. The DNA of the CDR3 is TGTGCCAGCAGTGCCAATTATGGGGGGTACGAGCAGTACTTC. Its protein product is CASSANYGGYEQYF.

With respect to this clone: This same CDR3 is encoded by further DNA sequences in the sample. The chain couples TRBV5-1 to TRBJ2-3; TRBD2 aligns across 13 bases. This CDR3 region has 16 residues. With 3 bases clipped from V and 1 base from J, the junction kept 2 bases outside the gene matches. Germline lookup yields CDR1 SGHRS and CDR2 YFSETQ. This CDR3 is CASSSGLAGGTDTQYF. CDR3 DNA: TGCGCCAGCAGCTCAGGACTAGCGGGGGGCACAGATACGCAGTATTTT.

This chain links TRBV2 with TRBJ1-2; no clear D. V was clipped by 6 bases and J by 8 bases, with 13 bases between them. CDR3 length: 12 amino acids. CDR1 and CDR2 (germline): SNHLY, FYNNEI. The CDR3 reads CASRKVGRGYTF. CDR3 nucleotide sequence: TGTGCCAGCAGGAAAGTAGGGCGCGGCTACACCTTC.

In DNA, the CDR3 is TGCGCCAGCAGTAGGGCCGGGACAGGGGACCACGAGCAGTACTTC. This codes for CASSRAGTGDHEQYF. The chain has TRBV5-1 and TRBJ2-7, with TRBD1 matching 10 bases. The CDR3 runs to 15 residues. The J segment lost 5 bases and the V segment lost 5 bases, leaving 10 bases of the junction unmatched. Germline V lookup: CDR1 SGHRS, CDR2 YFSETQ.